The 20 T cell receptor beta chains below all came from one sample that was sequenced in a study of CD8 T cells in Susac syndrome. Random hexamers were used to reverse transcribe the RNA input (roughly 0.5 to 1 ug). TCRdb used MiXCR to reprocess the immunoSEQ multiplex PCR reads, holding one entry per CDR3 protein. Seen here are 150,000 to 200,000 distinct CDR3 sequences, 90% to 95% observed once, and the top ten hold more than 0.13%. The specimen was CD4+ T cells from PBMCs. The receptors come from a human donor in good health.

This chain connects TRBV5-1 to TRBJ1-1, with D perhaps matching TRBD1 (6 bases). This CDR3 has 14 residues. The germline gives CDR1 SGHRS, CDR2 YFSETQ. V lost 2 bases, J lost 1 base, and 9 bases lay in between. CDR3 loop: CASSLQGRNTEAFF. CDR3 sequence (DNA): TGCGCCAGCAGCTTACAGGGCCGGAACACTGAAGCTTTCTTT.

V and J are TRBV20-1 and TRBJ1-1; D remains ambiguous. V was clipped by 4 bases and J by 3 bases, with 18 bases between them. The CDR3 is 15 amino acids. CDR1 is DFQATT, CDR2 SNEGSKA, per germline (reference sequence). Here the CDR3 reads CSAMSDPDQDTEAFF. In nucleotides, the CDR3 is TGCAGTGCTATGTCAGATCCCGATCAGGACACTGAAGCTTTCTTT.

The V call is TRBV9, the J call TRBJ1-1; 8 bases line up with TRBD1. Per germline, CDR1 SGDLS and CDR2 YYNGEE. The CDR3 runs 13 residues. Germline trimming cut 0 bases from V and 8 bases from J; bases unmatched to any gene: 3. CDR3 nucleotides: TGTGCCAGCAGCGTAGAGCAGGGGGCCGAAGCTTTCTTT. This translates into CASSVEQGAEAFF.

Only one count was recorded for this clonotype. The chain recombines TRBV6-1 with TRBJ1-6; D not certain. This CDR3 has 16 amino acids. CDR1 and CDR2 from the germline V gene are MNHNS and SASEGT. Trimming took off 7 bases at V and 7 bases at J, with 20 bases between the two ends. The CDR3 loop reads CASTRVTVRENSPLHF. The DNA for the CDR3 is TGTGCCAGCACGAGGGTTACAGTTCGGGAAAATTCACCCCTCCACTTT.

Concerning this clonotype itself: The junction does not match germline at one end; this may be a read error. The rearrangement links TRBV2 to TRBJ2-1; D uncertain. This CDR3 contains 12 residues. Germline-derived CDR1 and CDR2 are SNHLY and FYNNEI. Here the CDR3 reads CASSELGGGSVF. CDR3 DNA sequence: TGTGCCAGCAGTGAATTAGGTGGCGGTTCGGTCTTC.

This sequence joins TRBV4-2 and TRBJ2-6; D possibly corresponds to TRBD1 (5 bases). The germline gives CDR1 LGHNA, CDR2 YNFKEQ. This CDR3 has 16 amino acids. The V and J ends lost 3 bases and 2 bases respectively, with 11 bases between them. The CDR3 DNA follows: TGTGCCAGCAGCCAGGGTCAGGGCGCTGGGGCCAACGTCCTGACTTTC. As protein: CASSQGQGAGANVLTF.

The chain uses TRBV6-6 and TRBJ2-7; TRBD2 agrees at 10 bases. Losses at the gene ends were 6 bases for V and 2 bases for J; bases not matched to a gene: 7. This CDR3 region has 15 residues. Per the germline V gene, CDR1 is MNHNY and CDR2 is SVGAGI (reference sequence). CDR3 protein: CASSSGLAVAYEQYF. The CDR3 bases are TGTGCCAGCAGCTCTGGACTAGCGGTAGCCTACGAGCAGTACTTC.

This clonotype was found once. This sequence joins TRBV20-1 and TRBJ1-1; 8 bases agree with TRBD1. The CDR3 spans 18 residues. J gave up 1 base and V 0 bases, and 13 bases lay outside the gene matches. CDR1 DFQATT and CDR2 SNEGSKA come from the germline V gene (reference sequence). The DNA of the CDR3 is TGCAGTGCTAGAGATAGGTGGCAGGGGGCGAGACGGAACACTGAAGCTTTCTTT. It specifies CSARDRWQGARRNTEAFF.

This clonotype was observed once. The chain recombines TRBV5-1 with TRBJ2-3, with 10 positions matching TRBD1. V lost 4 bases and J lost 2; bases outside the gene matches: 7. The CDR3 runs 16 residues. CDR1 and CDR2 from the germline V gene are SGHRS and YFSETQ. The CDR3 region is CASSPGQGGSTDTQYF. CDR3 DNA sequence: TGCGCCAGCAGCCCCGGACAGGGGGGATCCACAGATACGCAGTATTTT.

DNA for the CDR3: TGTGCCAGCAGTTACACCTGGACAGGGGAGAACACTGAAGCTTTCTTT. Amino acid sequence: CASSYTWTGENTEAFF. The V call is TRBV6-5, the J call TRBJ1-1; 9 bases align to TRBD1. Germline CDR1 and CDR2: MNHEY and SVGAGI. V lost 2 bases, J lost 1 base, and 5 bases stayed unmatched. This CDR3 is built from 16 residues.

This rearrangement joins TRBV19 to TRBJ1-1; 11 bases align to TRBD1. J gave up 4 bases and V 10 bases, and 5 bases lay outside the gene matches. The CDR3 loop spans 13 amino acids. Germline V gene data show CDR1 as LNHDA and CDR2 as SQIVND (reference sequence). The CDR3 nucleotides are TGTGCCACCGCCGGACAGGGGGCCACTGAAGCTTTCTTT. Its protein is CATAGQGATEAFF.

The CDR3 coding sequence is TGCGCCAGCAGCTTGAGGGGGCAAGCTAATGAAAAACTGTTTTTT. Residues: CASSLRGQANEKLFF. This chain joins TRBV5-1 and TRBJ1-4; 7 bases map to TRBD1. The junction had 3 bases not matched to a gene; V was cut back by 1 base and J by 3 bases. Germline V CDR1 and CDR2: SGHRS, YFSETQ. The CDR3 has 15 amino acids.

The V call is TRBV20-1, the J call TRBJ2-1, with no clear D. Germline CDR1 is DFQATT and CDR2 is SNEGSKA (reference sequence). The ends were cut back, 3 bases at V and 7 bases at J, with 10 bases in the middle. The CDR3 contains 12 residues. The CDR3 reads CSASRRQNEQFF. The CDR3 DNA reads TGCAGTGCTAGCCGCAGACAAAATGAGCAGTTCTTC.

Turning to this clonotype: Mismatch with germline at one junction end may stem from a read error. J is TRBJ1-4 and V is TRBV9; D call uncertain. Germline lookup yields CDR1 SGDLS and CDR2 YYNGEE. The CDR3 totals 15 residues. The CDR3, as DNA: TGTGCCAGCAGCGTAGCGATTGGTGGGGTCGAAAGACTGTTTTTT. Translation gives CASSVAIGGVERLFF.

The CDR3 loop is CASSYGTGGTDTQYF. CDR3 nucleotide sequence: TGTGCCAGCAGCTACGGGACAGGGGGCACAGATACGCAGTATTTT. The chain links TRBV5-8 to TRBJ2-3, with 10 bases lining up with TRBD1. With V trimmed by 3 bases and J by 1 base, 2 bases remained unmatched. Germline CDR1 is SGHTS and CDR2 is YDEGEE. The CDR3 is 15 residues long.

This clonotype has a handful of counts. The chain has TRBV28 and TRBJ2-5; D remains unclear. This CDR3 has 12 residues. V dropped 1 base and J dropped 4 bases, with 4 bases sitting between them. The germline V gene has CDR1 MDHEN and CDR2 SYDVKM. Here the CDR3 reads CASSLLRETQYF. The CDR3 DNA follows: TGTGCCAGCAGTTTATTGCGAGAGACCCAGTACTTC.

The genes are TRBV27 and TRBJ2-7, with D possibly TRBD1 on 6 matching bases. Trimming cost V 3 bases and J 2 bases, with 11 bases left between them. The CDR3 consists of 14 residues. Germline values: CDR1 MNHEY, CDR2 SMNVEV (reference sequence). The DNA of the CDR3 is TGTGCCAGCAGTTTTGGCAGGGGAGCCTACGAGCAGTACTTC. As protein: CASSFGRGAYEQYF.

The V call is TRBV19, the J call TRBJ1-1; D is possibly TRBD1 (5 bases). The germline CDR1 and CDR2 sequences are LNHDA and SQIVND (reference sequence). The CDR3 contains 16 residues. Trimming removed 0 bases from V and 5 bases from J, with 16 bases in between. CDR3 region: CASSIDYGGGTTEAFF. The DNA for the CDR3 is TGTGCCAGTAGTATAGACTACGGTGGGGGGACGACTGAAGCTTTCTTT. Based on the CDR3 plus reference TRBV19 and TRBJ1-1, the full variable domain is DGGITQSPKYLFRKEGQNVTLSCEQNLNHDAMYWYRQDPGQGLRLIYYSQIVNDFQKGDIAEGYSVSREKKESFPLTVTSAQKNPTAFYLCASSIDYGGGTTEAFFGQGTRLTVV.

The chain has TRBV2 and TRBJ2-1, with TRBD1 matching over 7 bases. The J segment lost 8 bases and the V segment lost 6 bases, leaving 7 bases of the junction unmatched. Germline V CDR1 and CDR2: SNHLY, FYNNEI. The length of the CDR3 is 13 residues. The CDR3 spells CASSAYRGDEQFF. The CDR3 coding sequence is TGTGCCAGCAGCGCCTACAGGGGTGATGAGCAGTTCTTC.

This rearrangement joins TRBV2 to TRBJ1-1; 9 bases match TRBD1. The germline gives CDR1 SNHLY, CDR2 FYNNEI. J lost 6 bases, V lost 8 bases, and 7 bases had no gene match. The CDR3 consists of 13 residues. The CDR3 DNA reads as TGTGCCAGCCGGGACAGGGAATCGGCTGAAGCTTTCTTT. Its translation: CASRDRESAEAFF.